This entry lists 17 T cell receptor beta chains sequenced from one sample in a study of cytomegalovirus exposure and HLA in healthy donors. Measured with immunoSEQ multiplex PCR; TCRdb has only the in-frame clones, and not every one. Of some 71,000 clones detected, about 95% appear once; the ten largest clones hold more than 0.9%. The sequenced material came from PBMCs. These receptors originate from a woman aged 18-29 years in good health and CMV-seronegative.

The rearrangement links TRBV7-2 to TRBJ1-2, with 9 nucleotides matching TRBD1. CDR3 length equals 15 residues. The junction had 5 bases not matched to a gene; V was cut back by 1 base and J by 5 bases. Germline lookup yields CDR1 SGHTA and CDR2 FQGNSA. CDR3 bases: TGTGCCAGCAGCTTAGAGAGGGGGACAGGGTATGGCTACACCTTC. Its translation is CASSLERGTGYGYTF.

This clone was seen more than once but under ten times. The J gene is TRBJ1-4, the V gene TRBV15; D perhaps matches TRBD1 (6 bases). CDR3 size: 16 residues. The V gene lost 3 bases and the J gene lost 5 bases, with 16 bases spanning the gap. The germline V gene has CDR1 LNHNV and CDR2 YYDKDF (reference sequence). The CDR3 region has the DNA TGTGCCACCAGCAGCACCAGGACAGCTCTGAATGAAAAACTGTTTTTT. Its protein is CATSSTRTALNEKLFF. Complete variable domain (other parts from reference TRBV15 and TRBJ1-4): DAMVIQNPRYQVTQFGKPVTLSCSQTLNHNVMYWYQQKSSQAPKLLFHYYDKDFNNEADTPDNFQSRRPNTSFCFLDIRSPGLGDTAMYLCATSSTRTALNEKLFFGSGTQLSVL.

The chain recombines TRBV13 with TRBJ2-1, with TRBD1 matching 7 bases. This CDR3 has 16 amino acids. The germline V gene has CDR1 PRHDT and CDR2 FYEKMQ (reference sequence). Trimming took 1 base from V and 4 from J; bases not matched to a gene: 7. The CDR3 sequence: CASSLASTGPYNEQFF. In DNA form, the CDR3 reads TGTGCCAGCAGCTTAGCATCGACAGGGCCGTACAATGAGCAGTTCTTC.

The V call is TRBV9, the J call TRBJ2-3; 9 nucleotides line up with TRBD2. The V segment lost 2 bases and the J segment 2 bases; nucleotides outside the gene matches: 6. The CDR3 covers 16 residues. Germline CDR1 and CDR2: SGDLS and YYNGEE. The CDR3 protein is CASSVSGLAHTDTQYF. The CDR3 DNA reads TGTGCCAGCAGCGTTTCCGGACTAGCGCACACAGATACGCAGTATTTT.

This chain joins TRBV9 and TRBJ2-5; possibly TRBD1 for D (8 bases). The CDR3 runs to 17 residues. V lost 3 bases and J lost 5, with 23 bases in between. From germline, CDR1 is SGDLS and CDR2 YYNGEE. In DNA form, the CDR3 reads TGTGCCAGCAGCGCGGGAGGACAGGGCCAGTTGGGTGAGACCCAGTACTTC. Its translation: CASSAGGQGQLGETQYF.

DNA for the CDR3: TGTGCCAGCAGCCCTGATAGCGCTCTATACAATGAGCAGTTCTTC. It encodes CASSPDSALYNEQFF. The gene calls are TRBV2 and TRBJ2-1; possibly TRBD2 for D (5 bases). Looked up from germline, CDR1 is SNHLY and CDR2 is FYNNEI. CDR3 size: 15 residues. V was clipped by 6 bases and J by 4 bases, with 16 bases between them.

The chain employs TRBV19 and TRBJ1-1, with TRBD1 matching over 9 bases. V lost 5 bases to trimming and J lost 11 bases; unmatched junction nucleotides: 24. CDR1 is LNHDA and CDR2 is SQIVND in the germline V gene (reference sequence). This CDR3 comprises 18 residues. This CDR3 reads CASSVSRDRESWDLSAFF. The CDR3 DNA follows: TGTGCCAGTAGTGTGTCCCGGGACAGGGAATCATGGGATTTGTCGGCTTTCTTT.

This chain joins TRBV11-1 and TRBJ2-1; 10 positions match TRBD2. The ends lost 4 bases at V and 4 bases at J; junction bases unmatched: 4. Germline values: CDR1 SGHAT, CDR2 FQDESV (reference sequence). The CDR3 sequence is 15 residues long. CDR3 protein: CASSSTSGEYNEQFF. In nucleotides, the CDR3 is TGTGCCAGCAGCTCCACTAGCGGGGAATACAATGAGCAGTTCTTC.

The CDR3 DNA reads as TGTGCCAGCAGCGTAACAGGGGTGAACACTGAAGCTTTCTTT. Its protein product is CASSVTGVNTEAFF. V gene TRBV13 combines with J gene TRBJ1-1; TRBD1 matches at 7 bases. Losses at the gene ends were 5 bases for V and 0 bases for J; bases not matched to a gene: 3. The germline CDR1 and CDR2 sequences are PRHDT and FYEKMQ (reference sequence). The CDR3 extends over 14 amino acids.

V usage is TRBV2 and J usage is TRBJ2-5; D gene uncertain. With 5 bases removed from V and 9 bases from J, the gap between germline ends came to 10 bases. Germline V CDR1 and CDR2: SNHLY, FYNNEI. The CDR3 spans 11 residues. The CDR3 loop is CASSQAYPQYF. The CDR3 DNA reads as TGTGCCAGCAGTCAGGCCTACCCCCAGTACTTC.

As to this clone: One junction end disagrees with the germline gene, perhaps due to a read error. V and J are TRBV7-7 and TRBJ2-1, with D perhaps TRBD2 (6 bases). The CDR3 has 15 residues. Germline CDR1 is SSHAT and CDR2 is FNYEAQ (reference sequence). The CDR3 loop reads CASSFEGGSYNEQFF. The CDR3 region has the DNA TGTGCTAGCAGCTTTGAGGGAGGCTCCTACAATGAGCAGTTCTTC.

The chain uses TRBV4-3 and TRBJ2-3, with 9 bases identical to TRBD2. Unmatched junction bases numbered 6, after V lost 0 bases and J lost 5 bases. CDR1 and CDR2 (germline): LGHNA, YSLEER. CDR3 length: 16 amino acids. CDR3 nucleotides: TGCGCCAGCAGCCAAGACGGCGGGGGGGCAGGAGATACGCAGTATTTT. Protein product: CASSQDGGGAGDTQYF.

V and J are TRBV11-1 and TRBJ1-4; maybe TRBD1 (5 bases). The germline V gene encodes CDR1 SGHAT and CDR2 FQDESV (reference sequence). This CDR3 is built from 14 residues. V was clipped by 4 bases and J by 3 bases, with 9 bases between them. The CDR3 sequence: CASSSTEANEKLFF. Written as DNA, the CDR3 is TGTGCCAGCAGCTCGACAGAGGCTAATGAAAAACTGTTTTTT. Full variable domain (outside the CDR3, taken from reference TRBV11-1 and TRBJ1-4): EAEVAQSPRYKITEKSQAVAFWCDPISGHATLYWYRQILGQGPELLVQFQDESVVDDSQLPKDRFSAERLKGVDSTLKIQPAELGDSAMYLCASSSTEANEKLFFGSGTQLSVL.

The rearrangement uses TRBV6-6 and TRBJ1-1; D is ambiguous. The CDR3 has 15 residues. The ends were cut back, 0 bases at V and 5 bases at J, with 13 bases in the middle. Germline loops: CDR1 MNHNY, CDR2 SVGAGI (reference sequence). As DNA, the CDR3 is TGTGCCAGCAGTTACTCGAGGGCGCGAGAGACTGAAGCTTTCTTT. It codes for CASSYSRARETEAFF.

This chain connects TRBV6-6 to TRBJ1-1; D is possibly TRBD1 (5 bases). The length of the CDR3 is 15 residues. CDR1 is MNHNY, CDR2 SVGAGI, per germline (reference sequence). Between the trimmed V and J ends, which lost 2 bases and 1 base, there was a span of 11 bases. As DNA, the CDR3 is TGTGCCAGCAGTTACGGGGGGGGGAAGAACACTGAAGCTTTCTTT. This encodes CASSYGGGKNTEAFF.

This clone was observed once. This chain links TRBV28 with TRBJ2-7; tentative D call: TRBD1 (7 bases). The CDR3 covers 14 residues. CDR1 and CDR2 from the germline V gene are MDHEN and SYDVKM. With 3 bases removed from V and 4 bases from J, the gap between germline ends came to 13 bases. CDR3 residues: CASSFQGGSYEQYF. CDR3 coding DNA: TGTGCCAGCAGTTTCCAGGGGGGTAGTTACGAGCAGTACTTC. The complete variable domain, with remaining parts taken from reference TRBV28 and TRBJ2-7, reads DVKVTQSSRYLVKRTGEKVFLECVQDMDHENMFWYRQDPGLGLRLIYFSYDVKMKEKGDIPEGYSVSREKKERFSLILESASTNQTSMYLCASSFQGGSYEQYFGPGTRLTVT.

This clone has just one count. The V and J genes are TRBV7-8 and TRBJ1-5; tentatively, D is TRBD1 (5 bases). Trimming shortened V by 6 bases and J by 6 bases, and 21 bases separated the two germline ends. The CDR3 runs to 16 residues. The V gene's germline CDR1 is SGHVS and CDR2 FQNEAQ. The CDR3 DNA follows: TGTGCCAGCAGTCGCTCGGGAGGAGGGGTGGCTCAGCCCCAGCATTTT. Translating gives CASSRSGGGVAQPQHF.